The rows below give T cell receptor beta chains drawn from one sample of a study of regulatory T cells in long-lasting Graves disease. TCRdb ran MiXCR on the multiplex PCR reads and lists one entry per CDR3 protein. The table records 350,000 to 500,000 distinct CDR3 sequences, roughly 17% of them present only once. These data were also reused for a study on T cells in Graves' hyperthyroidism and ophthalmopathy.

Source: peripheral blood mononuclear cells (PBMCs), taken at new diagnosis, from a patient treated with antithyroid drugs. These receptor sequences come from a woman under 40 with Graves disease. Each CDR3 is given without its conserved first and last residue. Fields, in order: CDR3 length, V gene, D gene, CDR3 protein. A D gene is named only where the DNA matches it firmly.

CDR3 length: 11; V gene: TRBV7-9; D gene: NA; CDR3 protein: ATNERRTGELF
CDR3 length: 14; V gene: TRBV7-2; D gene: TRBD2; CDR3 protein: ASSLWREGRTDTQY
CDR3 length: 11; V gene: TRBV20-1; D gene: TRBD2; CDR3 protein: SARAGGPYEQY
CDR3 length: 9; V gene: TRBV10-2; D gene: NA; CDR3 protein: ASRIGNEQF
CDR3 length: 13; V gene: TRBV28; D gene: NA; CDR3 protein: AGSPARADTDTQY
CDR3 length: 10; V gene: TRBV7-8; D gene: NA; CDR3 protein: ASSLDHGELF
CDR3 length: 10; V gene: TRBV12-3/TRBV12-4; D gene: TRBD1; CDR3 protein: ASVQGSGELF
CDR3 length: 14; V gene: TRBV20-1; D gene: NA; CDR3 protein: SALRARSRVTDTQY
CDR3 length: 12; V gene: TRBV6-1; D gene: NA; CDR3 protein: ASKGQGGAGELF
CDR3 length: 13; V gene: TRBV6-2/TRBV6-3; D gene: NA; CDR3 protein: ASSESVWGDTEAF
CDR3 length: 12; V gene: TRBV20-1; D gene: TRBD1; CDR3 protein: SASIQGATYEQY
CDR3 length: 11; V gene: TRBV24-1; D gene: NA; CDR3 protein: ATSVGGGYGYT
CDR3 length: 11; V gene: TRBV20-1; D gene: NA; CDR3 protein: SAMVGSYNEQF
CDR3 length: 17; V gene: TRBV7-9; D gene: NA; CDR3 protein: ASSLTKGRGGSSGNTIY
CDR3 length: 14; V gene: TRBV11-2; D gene: TRBD1; CDR3 protein: ASSSRDRENTGELF
CDR3 length: 13; V gene: TRBV28; D gene: NA; CDR3 protein: ASSFERSITDTQY